Reported below is one TCR beta chain. Original data processing: Amplification of reference gene primers was used by the study to estimate nucleated cell counts. Libraries were prepared by immunoSEQ multiplex PCR; TCRdb keeps only in-frame clonotypes and omits some of them. The V and J calls and the clone size are those of that table, but D and trimming were determined from the DNA. The top ten clones hold approximately 3% of a sample with 110,000 to 150,000 clones, about 79% of them seen once. This sample was included in a study of blood T cell repertoires in COVID-19. Study background: The United States, Italy and Spain provided the acute and convalescent COVID-19 samples. T cells, B-cell-depleted T cells, or PBMCs provided the cDNA or gDNA that served as material.

Germline V lookup: CDR1 LGHNA, CDR2 YSLEER. V was clipped by 4 bases and J by 4 bases, with 13 bases between them. CDR3 size: 14 residues. V and J are TRBV4-3 and TRBJ2-5, with unresolved D. The sequenced sample consisted of peripheral blood. The sequence came from a woman aged 80 or older with acute or convalescent COVID-19. DNA for the CDR3: TGCGCCAGCAGCCGAGAGTTAATCGGAGAGACCCAGTACTTC. Amino acids: CASSRELIGETQYF.